These T cell receptor beta chains were read from a single sample in a study of OX40 agonist ivuxolimab in advanced cancers. Data came from immunoSEQ multiplex PCR; TCRdb stores just in-frame clones and leaves some out. The sample has tens of thousands of clones, roughly 92% seen once; the top ten hold around 20%. This specimen was CD4+ or CD8+ T cells sorted from blood, taken in a trial of the OX40 agonist ivuxolimab. The receptors derive from an adult with an advanced solid tumor such as melanoma, head and neck, liver or kidney cancer. CDR3s include the opening cysteine and the closing phenylalanine or tryptophan. A D gene is named only where the DNA matches it firmly. Size tells how often a clone was seen (once, few, many) or the class of an expanded clone, and some rows leave it out.

D	length	V	size	J	DNA	CDR3
.	12	TRBV27	.	TRBJ1-6	TGTGCCAGCAGTTTAGGGGGTTCACCCCTCCACTTT	CASSLGGSPLHF
.	14	TRBV5-6	.	TRBJ2-7	TGTGCCAGCAGCTTGGCCGGGCGAGGGTTCGAGCAGTACTTC	CASSLAGRGFEQYF
TRBD1	15	TRBV19	.	TRBJ2-7	TGTGCCAGTAGTCCCGGACAGGGGATAACCTACGAGCAGTACTTC	CASSPGQGITYEQYF
.	15	TRBV6-5	.	TRBJ2-2	TGTGCCAGCAGACCGGGACAATCGAACACCGGGGAGCTGTTTTTT	CASRPGQSNTGELFF
TRBD1	16	TRBV27	.	TRBJ1-1	TGTGCCAGCAGCTTACAGGGGTCGGGGTACGGCACTGAAGCTTTCTTT	CASSLQGSGYGTEAFF
.	16	TRBV5-1	.	TRBJ2-7	TGCGCCAGCAGCTTGGCGGGTGAAGGGCTCTCCTACGAGCAGTACTTC	CASSLAGEGLSYEQYF
TRBD1	14	TRBV7-9	.	TRBJ1-1	TGTGCCAGCAGCCCGGGACAGTCGAACACTGAAGCTTTCTTT	CASSPGQSNTEAFF
.	13	TRBV15	.	TRBJ2-7	TGTGCCACCAGCAGGATCCGACAGGACGAGCAGTACTTC	CATSRIRQDEQYF
.	13	TRBV6-5	.	TRBJ2-3	TGTGCCAGCAGTCCGGATAACACAGATACGCAGTATTTT	CASSPDNTDTQYF
.	15	TRBV29-1	.	TRBJ1-4	TGCAGCGTTGCAGGACAGACATGGGCTAATGAAAAACTGTTTTTT	CSVAGQTWANEKLFF
TRBD2	15	TRBV6-1	.	TRBJ2-2	TGTGCCACCGATAGGACTAGGATTAACACCGGGGAGCTGTTTTTT	CATDRTRINTGELFF
.	15	TRBV19	.	TRBJ2-2	TGTGCCAGTAGTATCTTACAGGGGAACACCGGGGAGCTGTTTTTT	CASSILQGNTGELFF
.	16	TRBV4-1	.	TRBJ2-7	TGCGCCAGCAGCCCCAACTTAGGGGACATATCCTACGAGCAGTACTTC	CASSPNLGDISYEQYF
TRBD1	14	TRBV5-1	.	TRBJ1-1	TGCGCCAGCAGCTTGTCAGACAGGGTAGGAGGAGCTTTCTTT	CASSLSDRVGGAFF
.	12	TRBV5-4	.	TRBJ1-1	TGTGCCAGCAGTCCCGGGGGCCACGAAGCTTTCTTT	CASSPGGHEAFF
.	14	TRBV4-1	.	TRBJ2-5	TGCGCCAGCAGCCCCCGGGACGTAAAAGAGACCCAGTACTTC	CASSPRDVKETQYF
.	12	TRBV27	.	TRBJ1-1	TGTGCCAGCAGACATTCGAACACTGAAGCTTTCTTT	CASRHSNTEAFF
.	13	TRBV6-5	.	TRBJ1-5	TGTGCCAGCAGCCGGACTAGCAAGCAGCCCCAGCATTTT	CASSRTSKQPQHF
TRBD2	16	TRBV6-6	.	TRBJ2-1	TGTGCCAGCAGCCCGACTAGCGGGGGCCCCTACAATGAGCAGTTCTTC	CASSPTSGGPYNEQFF
.	16	TRBV7-9	.	TRBJ2-1	TGTGCCAGCAGCTTTTTTACGGGGGCCGGGTTCAATGAGCAGTTCTTC	CASSFFTGAGFNEQFF
.	11	TRBV6-1	.	TRBJ1-1	TGTGCCAGCAGGGAGAACACTGAAGCTTTCTTT	CASRENTEAFF
TRBD1	14	TRBV15	.	TRBJ2-5	TGTGCCACCAAAACAGGGGGAGTAAAAGAGACCCAGTACTTC	CATKTGGVKETQYF
.	13	TRBV7-2	few	TRBJ1-1	TGTGCCAGCAGACCGATAATGAACACTGAAGCTTTCTTT	CASRPIMNTEAFF